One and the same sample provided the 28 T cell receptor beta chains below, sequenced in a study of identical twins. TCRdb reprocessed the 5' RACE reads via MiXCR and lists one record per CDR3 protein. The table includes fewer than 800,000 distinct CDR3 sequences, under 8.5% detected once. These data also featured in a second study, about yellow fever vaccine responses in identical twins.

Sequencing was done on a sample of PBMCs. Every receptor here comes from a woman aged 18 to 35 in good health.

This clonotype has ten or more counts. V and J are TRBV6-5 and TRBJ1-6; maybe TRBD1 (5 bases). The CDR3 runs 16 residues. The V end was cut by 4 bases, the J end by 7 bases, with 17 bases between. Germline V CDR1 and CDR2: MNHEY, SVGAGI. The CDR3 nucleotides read TGTGCCAGCAGTTTGGAAGAGGGCAGGGCAAATTCACCCCTCCACTTT. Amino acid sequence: CASSLEEGRANSPLHF.

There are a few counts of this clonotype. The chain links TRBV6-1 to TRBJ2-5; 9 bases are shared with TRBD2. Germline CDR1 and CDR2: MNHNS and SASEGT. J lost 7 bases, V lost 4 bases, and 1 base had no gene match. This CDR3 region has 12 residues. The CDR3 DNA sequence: TGTGCCAGCAGTGTACTAGCGGGGACCCAGTACTTC. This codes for CASSVLAGTQYF.

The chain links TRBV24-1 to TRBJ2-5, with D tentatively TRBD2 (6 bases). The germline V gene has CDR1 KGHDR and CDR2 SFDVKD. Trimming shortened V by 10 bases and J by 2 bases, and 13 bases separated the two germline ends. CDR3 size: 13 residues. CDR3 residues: CATGLGGQETQYF. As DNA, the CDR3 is TGTGCCACGGGGCTCGGGGGACAAGAGACCCAGTACTTC.

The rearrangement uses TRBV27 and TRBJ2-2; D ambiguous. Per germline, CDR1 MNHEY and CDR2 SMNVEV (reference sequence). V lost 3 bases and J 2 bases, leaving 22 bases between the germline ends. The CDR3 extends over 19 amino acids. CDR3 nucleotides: TGTGCCAGCAGTTTTTTTTACCCCACCGACGCGGCCAACACCGGGGAGCTGTTTTTT. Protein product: CASSFFYPTDAANTGELFF.

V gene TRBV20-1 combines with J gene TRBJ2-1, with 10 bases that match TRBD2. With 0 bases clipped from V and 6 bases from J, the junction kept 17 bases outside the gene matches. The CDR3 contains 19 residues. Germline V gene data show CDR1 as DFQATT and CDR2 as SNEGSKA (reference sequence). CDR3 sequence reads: CSARDLGTRLAGVFNEQFF. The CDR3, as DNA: TGCAGTGCTAGAGATCTAGGGACCCGCCTAGCGGGAGTATTCAATGAGCAGTTCTTC.

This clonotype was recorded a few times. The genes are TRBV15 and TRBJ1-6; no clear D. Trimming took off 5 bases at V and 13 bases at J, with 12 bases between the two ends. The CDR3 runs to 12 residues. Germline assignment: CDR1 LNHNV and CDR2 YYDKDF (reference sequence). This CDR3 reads CATSPRASPLHF. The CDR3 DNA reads TGTGCCACCAGCCCCCGGGCCTCTCCCCTCCACTTT.

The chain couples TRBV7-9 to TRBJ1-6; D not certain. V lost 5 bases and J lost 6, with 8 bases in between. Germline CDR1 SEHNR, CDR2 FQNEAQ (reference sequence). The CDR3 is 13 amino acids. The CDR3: CASSRDLNSPLHF. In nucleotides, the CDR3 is TGTGCCAGCAGCCGAGACCTTAATTCACCCCTCCACTTT.

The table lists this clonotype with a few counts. The CDR3 loop is CASSIDRVRDIMNTEAFF. The CDR3 nucleotides are TGTGCCAGCAGTATAGACAGGGTCAGGGACATCATGAACACTGAAGCTTTCTTT. V and J are TRBV28 and TRBJ1-1; 7 nucleotides match TRBD1. The CDR3 consists of 18 residues. Germline loops: CDR1 MDHEN, CDR2 SYDVKM. The V segment lost 5 bases and the J segment 0 bases; nucleotides outside the gene matches: 15.

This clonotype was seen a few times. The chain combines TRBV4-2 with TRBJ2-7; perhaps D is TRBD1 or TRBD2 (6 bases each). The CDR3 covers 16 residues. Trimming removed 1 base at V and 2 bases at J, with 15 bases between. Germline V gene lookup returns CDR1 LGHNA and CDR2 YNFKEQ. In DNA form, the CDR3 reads TGTGCCAGCAGCCAAGGCACGGGGGCCACCGCCTACGAGCAGTACTTC. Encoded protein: CASSQGTGATAYEQYF.

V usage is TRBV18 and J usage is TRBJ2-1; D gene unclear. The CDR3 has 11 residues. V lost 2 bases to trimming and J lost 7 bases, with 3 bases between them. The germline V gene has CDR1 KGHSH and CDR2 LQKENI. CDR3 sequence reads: CASSPENEQFF. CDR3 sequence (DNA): TGTGCCAGCTCACCAGAGAATGAGCAGTTCTTC.

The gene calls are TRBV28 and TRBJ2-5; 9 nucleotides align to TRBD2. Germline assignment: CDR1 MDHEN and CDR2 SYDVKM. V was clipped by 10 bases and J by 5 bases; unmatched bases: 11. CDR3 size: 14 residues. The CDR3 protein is CATRAGGNFETQYF. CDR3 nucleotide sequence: TGTGCCACCAGAGCGGGGGGTAATTTTGAGACCCAGTACTTC.

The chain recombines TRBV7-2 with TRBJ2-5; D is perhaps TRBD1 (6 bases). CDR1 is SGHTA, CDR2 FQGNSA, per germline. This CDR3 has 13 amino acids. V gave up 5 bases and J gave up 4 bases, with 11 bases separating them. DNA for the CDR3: TGTGCCAGCAGCCCTCGGACAGTAGAGACCCAGTACTTC. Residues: CASSPRTVETQYF.

CDR3 region: CAVGTALNQPQHF. The CDR3 coding sequence is TGTGCCGTTGGGACAGCCCTTAATCAGCCCCAGCATTTT. The rearrangement links TRBV10-3 to TRBJ1-5; 7 nucleotides match TRBD1. The CDR3 contains 13 residues. Germline V gene lookup returns CDR1 ENHRY and CDR2 SYGVKD. V was clipped by 11 bases and J by 4 bases; unmatched bases: 8.

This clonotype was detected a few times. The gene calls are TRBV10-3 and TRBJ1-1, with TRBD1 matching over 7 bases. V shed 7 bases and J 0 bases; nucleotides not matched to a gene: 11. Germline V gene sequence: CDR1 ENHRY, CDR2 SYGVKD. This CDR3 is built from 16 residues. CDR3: CAIKNTGTAMNTEAFF. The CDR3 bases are TGTGCCATCAAAAATACCGGGACAGCTATGAACACTGAAGCTTTCTTT.

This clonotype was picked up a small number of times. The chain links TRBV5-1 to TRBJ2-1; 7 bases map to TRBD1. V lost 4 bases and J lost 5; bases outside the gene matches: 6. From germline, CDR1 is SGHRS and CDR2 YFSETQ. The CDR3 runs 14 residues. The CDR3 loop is CASSEGQRNNEQFF. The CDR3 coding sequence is TGCGCCAGCAGCGAGGGACAGCGCAACAATGAGCAGTTCTTC.

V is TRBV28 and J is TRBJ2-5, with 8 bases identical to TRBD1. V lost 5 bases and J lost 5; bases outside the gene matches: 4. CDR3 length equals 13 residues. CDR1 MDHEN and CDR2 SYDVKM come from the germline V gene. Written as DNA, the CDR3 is TGTGCCAGCAGTCGGACAGGGTGGGAGACCCAGTACTTC. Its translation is CASSRTGWETQYF.

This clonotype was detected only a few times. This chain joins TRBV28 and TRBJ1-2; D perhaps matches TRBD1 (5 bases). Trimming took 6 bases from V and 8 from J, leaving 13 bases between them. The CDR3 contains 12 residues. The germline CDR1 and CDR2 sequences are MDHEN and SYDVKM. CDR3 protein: CASSLRQRGYTF. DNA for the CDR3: TGTGCCAGCAGCCTAAGACAGCGGGGCTACACCTTC.

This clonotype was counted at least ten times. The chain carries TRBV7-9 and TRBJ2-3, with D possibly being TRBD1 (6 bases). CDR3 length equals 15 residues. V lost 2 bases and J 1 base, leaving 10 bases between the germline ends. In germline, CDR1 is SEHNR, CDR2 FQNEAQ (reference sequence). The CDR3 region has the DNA TGTGCCAGCAGCTTACAGGGGTATGGCACAGATACGCAGTATTTT. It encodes CASSLQGYGTDTQYF.

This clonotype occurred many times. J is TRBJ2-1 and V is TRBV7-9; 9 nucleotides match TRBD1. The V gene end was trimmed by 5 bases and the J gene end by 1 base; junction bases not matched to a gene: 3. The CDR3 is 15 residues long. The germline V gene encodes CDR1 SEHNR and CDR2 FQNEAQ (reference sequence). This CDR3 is CASSTGTGSYNEQFF. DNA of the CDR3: TGTGCCAGCAGCACCGGGACAGGGTCCTACAATGAGCAGTTCTTC.

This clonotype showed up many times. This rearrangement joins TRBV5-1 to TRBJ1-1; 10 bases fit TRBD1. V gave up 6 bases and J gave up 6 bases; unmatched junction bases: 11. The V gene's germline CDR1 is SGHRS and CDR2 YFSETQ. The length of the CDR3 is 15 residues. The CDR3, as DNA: TGCGCCAGCACCCCGGACAGGGGGTCTTTGGCTGAAGCTTTCTTT. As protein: CASTPDRGSLAEAFF.

In DNA, the CDR3 is TGTGCCAGCAGCCAAACCCAGGGTAACACCGGGGAGCTGTTTTTT. Amino acid sequence: CASSQTQGNTGELFF. The rearrangement links TRBV11-2 to TRBJ2-2, with a possible D match to TRBD1 (5 bases). V lost 5 bases and J lost 2, with 12 bases in between. CDR1 and CDR2 from the germline V gene are SGHAT and FQNNGV. The CDR3 has 15 amino acids.

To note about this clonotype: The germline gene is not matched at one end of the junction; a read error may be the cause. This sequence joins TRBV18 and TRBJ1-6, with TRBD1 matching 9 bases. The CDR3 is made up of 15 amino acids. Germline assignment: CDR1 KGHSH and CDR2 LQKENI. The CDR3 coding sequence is TGCGCCAGCAGCCCCCGGACAGGGGATAATTCACCCCTCCACTTT. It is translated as CASSPRTGDNSPLHF.

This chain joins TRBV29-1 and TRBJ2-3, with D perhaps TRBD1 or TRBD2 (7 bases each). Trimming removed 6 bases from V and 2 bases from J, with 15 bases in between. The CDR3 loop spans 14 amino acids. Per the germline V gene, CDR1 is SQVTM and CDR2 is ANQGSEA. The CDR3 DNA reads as TGCAGCGTGGGGGGGACAGTCCTCACAGATACGCAGTATTTT. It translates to CSVGGTVLTDTQYF.

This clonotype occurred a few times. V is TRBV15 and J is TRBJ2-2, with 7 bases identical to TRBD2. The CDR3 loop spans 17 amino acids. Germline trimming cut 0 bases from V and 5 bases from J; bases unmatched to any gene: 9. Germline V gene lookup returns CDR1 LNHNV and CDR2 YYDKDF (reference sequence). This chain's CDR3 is CATSRDLGGRGTGELFF. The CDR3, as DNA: TGTGCCACCAGCAGAGATTTAGGCGGGAGAGGGACCGGGGAGCTGTTTTTT.

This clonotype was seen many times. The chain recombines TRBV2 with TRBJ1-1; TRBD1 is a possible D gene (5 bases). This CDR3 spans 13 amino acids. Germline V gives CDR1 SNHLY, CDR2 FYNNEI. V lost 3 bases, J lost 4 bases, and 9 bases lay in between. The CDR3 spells CASSDGGRTEAFF. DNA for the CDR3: TGTGCCAGCAGTGATGGGGGTCGCACTGAAGCTTTCTTT.

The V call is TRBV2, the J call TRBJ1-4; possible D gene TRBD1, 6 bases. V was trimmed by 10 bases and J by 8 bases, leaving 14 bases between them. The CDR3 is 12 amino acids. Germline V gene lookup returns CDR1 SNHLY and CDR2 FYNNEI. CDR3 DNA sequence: TGTGCCACCACAGGGTTGGGGGAAAAACTGTTTTTT. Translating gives CATTGLGEKLFF.

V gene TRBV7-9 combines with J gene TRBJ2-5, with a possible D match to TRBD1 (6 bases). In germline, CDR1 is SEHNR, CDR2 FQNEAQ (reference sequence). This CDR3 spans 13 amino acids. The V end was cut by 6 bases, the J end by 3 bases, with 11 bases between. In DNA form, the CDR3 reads TGTGCCAGCAGGACAAACAGGGAAGAGACCCAGTACTTC. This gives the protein CASRTNREETQYF.

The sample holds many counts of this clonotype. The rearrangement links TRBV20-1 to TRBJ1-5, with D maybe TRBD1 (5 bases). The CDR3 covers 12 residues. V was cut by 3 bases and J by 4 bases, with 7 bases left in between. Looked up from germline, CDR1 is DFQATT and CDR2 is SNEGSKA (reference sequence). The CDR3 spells CSARGPNQPQHF. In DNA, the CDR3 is TGCAGTGCTAGGGGGCCTAATCAGCCCCAGCATTTT.